The sequence of this T cell receptor (beta chain) was determined in a study of OX40 agonist ivuxolimab in advanced cancers. Study summary: Ivuxolimab, an antibody that agonizes OX40 (CD134), was administered to the patients. Partial responses occurred in Three dose-escalation patients, one with hepatocellular carcinoma and two with cutaneous melanoma.

V lost 2 bases and J lost 3, with 15 bases in between. Germline values: CDR1 SGHDT, CDR2 YYEEEE. CDR3 length equals 15 residues. Assay: immunoSEQ multiplex PCR; the TCRdb copy retains only in-frame clones and omits some. The sample has roughly 55,000 clones; nearly 80% are singletons. The investigators sampled blood at baseline, at cycle 4 day 1, and at cycle 7 day 1. Sequencing was performed on CD4+ or CD8+ T cells sorted from blood, taken in a trial of the OX40 agonist ivuxolimab. The clonotype was recovered from an adult with an advanced solid tumor such as melanoma, head and neck, liver or kidney cancer. The chain has TRBV5-6 and TRBJ2-7; no reliable D call. DNA of the CDR3: TGTGCCAGCAGCTTTCGGCCAGACAACCTCTACGAGCAGTACTTC. Its protein is CASSFRPDNLYEQYF.